This T cell receptor beta chain was recorded in a study of cytomegalovirus exposure and HLA in healthy donors (dated by TCRdb to 2015 to 2018). In terms of the full investigation: According to a later analysis, one platform produced both the roughly 120 validation repertoires and the approximately 660 repertoires of the first cohort. The study aimed to test whether signatures of past pathogen exposure could be identified by cataloging public T cell receptors. In addition to the first cohort of several hundred subjects, a separate validation cohort of approximately 130 different subjects was used. To predict cytomegalovirus infection status, the study brought together high-throughput TCR immunosequencing, statistical association of individual TCRs with disease status, and machine learning.

The CDR3 goes from the cysteine to the phenylalanine over 15 residues. The retained sequence is limited to the CDR3, 45 bases, with the frame set at the first base. V is reduced by 1 base and J by 1 base, leaving a spacing of 11 bases between them. The germline V gene provides CDR1 SQVTM and CDR2 ANQGSEA. On this clone itself: Its specific antigen is unknown. It has no much larger one-base neighbor in the sample; base qualities were not kept.

Donors formed part of the validation cohort, which comprised approximately 130 subjects and was distinct from the first cohort of 670 or so subjects. The protocol used for the library was the immunoSEQ multiplex PCR assay. In the source study's methods: A statistical classification framework was built to diagnose cytomegalovirus status from the catalog of TCR beta chain sequences. The immuneACCESS repertoire file appears here via TCRdb, limited to in-frame rearrangements. These files lack a portion of the clones; in checked studies, under half of the deficit traces to unresolved V genes, and the cause of the others is not known. Clone size and V and J calls were adopted from that table, with D and trimming inferred from the DNA. Here the sample has approximately 200,000 clones; 80% to 90% occur a single time. The ten largest clonotypes hold around 15% of the sample. General conclusions and limits of the study: Cytomegalovirus status was reported to be diagnosed by the classifier with high specificity and sensitivity in both the original and validation cohorts. Most TCR sequences were observed very rarely across donors, whereas some public TCRs were present in many individuals. A total of 150 to 200 TCR beta chains were listed by the study as associated with cytomegalovirus. Of the cluster scores, about 94% were above 0 in a later analysis, which found that TCRs clustered in the first cohort also tended to co-occur in the 120 validation repertoires. All 120 or so repertoires were used to score co-occurrence in the validation cohort in a later analysis, because that analysis had no HLA typing for the cohort. In vitro tests confirmed that three of the cytomegalovirus-associated TCR beta chains recognize cytomegalovirus antigens. The authors suggested that the approach could potentially be extended to other disease states and immunological phenotypes.

This TCR derives from a woman aged 25 to 39 in good health and CMV-seropositive. Sequencing used PBMCs. The V and J segments used are TRBV29-1 and TRBJ1-5; TRBD1 is perhaps the D gene, given 5 matching bases. The CDR3 region has the sequence CSVEVSGESNQPQHF. The base sequence is TGCAGCGTTGAAGTGTCGGGGGAGAGCAATCAGCCCCAGCATTTT.